The 6 T cell receptor beta chains listed next were all sequenced from one sample in a study of cytomegalovirus exposure and HLA in healthy donors. Vbeta (60) and Jbeta (13) primers were used in the PCR. TCRdb keeps only in-frame clones here, not all; method: immunoSEQ multiplex PCR. The sample consists of tens of thousands of clones, 60% to 75% of them appearing once. Sequencing was carried out using PBMCs. Receptor source: a man aged 40-50 years in good health and CMV-seronegative.

This clone turned up a few times. A junction end diverges from the germline sequence, so it may reflect a read error. V is TRBV7-7 and J is TRBJ1-1; tentative D call: TRBD1 (5 bases). Germline CDR1 is SSHAT and CDR2 is FNYEAQ (reference sequence). The CDR3 loop spans 14 amino acids. DNA of the CDR3: TGTGCTAGCAGCCCCTCGGACATTAACACTGAAGCTTTCTTT. It is translated as CASSPSDINTEAFF.

The table lists this clone with a few counts. The genes are TRBV5-1 and TRBJ2-7; TRBD1 aligns across 9 bases. The CDR3 consists of 15 residues. CDR1 is SGHRS and CDR2 is YFSETQ in the germline V gene. The V and J ends lost 4 bases and 0 bases, in that order; junction bases with no gene match: 5. The CDR3 nucleotides are TGCGCCAGCAGCCCCACAGGGGGCGCCTCCTACGAGCAGTACTTC. Its protein product is CASSPTGGASYEQYF.

This clone is a singleton in its sample. The V call is TRBV25-1, the J call TRBJ2-6; D remains ambiguous. This CDR3 spans 14 amino acids. Germline V gene data show CDR1 as MGHDK and CDR2 as SYGVNS. The germline V and J ends were trimmed by 4 bases and 4 bases, with 8 bases remaining between them. CDR3 region: CASSAGSGANVLTF. The CDR3, as DNA: TGTGCCAGCAGTGCGGGTTCCGGGGCCAACGTCCTGACTTTC.

The V and J genes are TRBV2 and TRBJ1-6; 7 bases map to TRBD1. Germline V gives CDR1 SNHLY, CDR2 FYNNEI. Losses at the gene ends were 8 bases for V and 5 bases for J; bases not matched to a gene: 6. The CDR3 runs to 14 residues. CDR3 coding DNA: TGTGCCAGCGGCGGACAGGCGAATAATTCACCCCTCCACTTT. Its translation is CASGGQANNSPLHF.

The chain carries TRBV6-1 and TRBJ1-5; D gene uncertain. Germline-derived CDR1 and CDR2 are MNHNS and SASEGT. The CDR3 length is 13 residues. V gave up 0 bases and J gave up 11 bases, with 11 bases separating them. The CDR3 sequence is CASSEAAARAQHF. The CDR3 nucleotides read TGTGCCAGCAGTGAAGCAGCTGCGAGGGCCCAGCATTTT.

The CDR3, as DNA: TGTGCCAGCAGCTCCTGGACAGGAACCAATGAAAAACTGTTTTTT. This translates into CASSSWTGTNEKLFF. The chain employs TRBV11-1 and TRBJ1-4; TRBD1 aligns across 7 bases. Germline loops: CDR1 SGHAT, CDR2 FQDESV (reference sequence). The CDR3 contains 15 residues. J was trimmed by 5 bases and V by 4 bases; bases with no gene match: 7.